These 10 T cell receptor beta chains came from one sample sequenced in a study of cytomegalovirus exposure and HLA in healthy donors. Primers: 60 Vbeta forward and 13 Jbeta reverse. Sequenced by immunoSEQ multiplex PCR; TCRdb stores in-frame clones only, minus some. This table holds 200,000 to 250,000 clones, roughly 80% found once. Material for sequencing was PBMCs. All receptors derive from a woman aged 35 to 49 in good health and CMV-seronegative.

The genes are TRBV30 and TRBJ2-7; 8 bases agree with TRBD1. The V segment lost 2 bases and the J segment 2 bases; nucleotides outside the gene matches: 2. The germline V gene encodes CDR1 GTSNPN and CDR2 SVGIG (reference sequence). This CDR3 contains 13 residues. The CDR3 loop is CAWSWDRTYEQYF. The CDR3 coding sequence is TGTGCCTGGAGTTGGGACAGGACCTACGAGCAGTACTTC.

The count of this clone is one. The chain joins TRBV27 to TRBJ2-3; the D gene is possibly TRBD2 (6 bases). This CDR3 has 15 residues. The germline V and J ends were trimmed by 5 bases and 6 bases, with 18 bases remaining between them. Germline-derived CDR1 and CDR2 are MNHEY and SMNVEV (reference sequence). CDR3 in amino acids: CASSPRLGGQDTQYF. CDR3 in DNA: TGTGCCAGCAGTCCCCGACTAGGAGGGCAGGATACGCAGTATTTT.

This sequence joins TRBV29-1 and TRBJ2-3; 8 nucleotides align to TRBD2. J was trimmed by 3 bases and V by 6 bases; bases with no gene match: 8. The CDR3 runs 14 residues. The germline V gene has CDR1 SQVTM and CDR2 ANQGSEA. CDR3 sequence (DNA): TGCAGCGTCCCCCTAGCGGGTCAAACAGATACGCAGTATTTT. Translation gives CSVPLAGQTDTQYF.

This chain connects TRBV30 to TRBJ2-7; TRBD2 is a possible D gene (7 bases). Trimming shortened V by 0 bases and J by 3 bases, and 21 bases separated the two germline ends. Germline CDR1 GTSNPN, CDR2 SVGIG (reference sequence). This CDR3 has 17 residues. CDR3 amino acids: CAWSVQVGAGAFYEQYF. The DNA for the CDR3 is TGTGCCTGGAGTGTACAAGTCGGGGCGGGGGCCTTCTACGAGCAGTACTTC.

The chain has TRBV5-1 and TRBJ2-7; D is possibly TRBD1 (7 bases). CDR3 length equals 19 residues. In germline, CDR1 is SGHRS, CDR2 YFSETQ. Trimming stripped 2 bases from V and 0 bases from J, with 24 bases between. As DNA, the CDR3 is TGCGCCAGCAGCTTTGGAGGCCCTACAGGGGAGGCCTTCTCCTACGAGCAGTACTTC. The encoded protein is CASSFGGPTGEAFSYEQYF.

CDR3 in amino acids: CASSQGFFGLAVYNEQFF. For the CDR3, the DNA is TGCGCCAGCAGCCAAGGATTTTTCGGGCTAGCGGTCTACAATGAGCAGTTCTTC. The gene calls are TRBV4-1 and TRBJ2-1; 7 bases line up with TRBD2. V dropped 1 base and J dropped 3; count of bases not matched to a gene: 12. CDR1 is MGHRA and CDR2 is YSYEKL in the germline V gene. This CDR3 has 18 amino acids.

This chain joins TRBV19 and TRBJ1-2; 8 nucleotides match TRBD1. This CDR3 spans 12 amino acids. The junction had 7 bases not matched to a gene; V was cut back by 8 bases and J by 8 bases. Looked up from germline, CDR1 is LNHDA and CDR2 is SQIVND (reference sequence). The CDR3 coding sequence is TGTGCCAGTGGACAGGGTCGATGGGGCTACACCTTC. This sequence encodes CASGQGRWGYTF. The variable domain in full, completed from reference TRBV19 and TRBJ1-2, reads DGGITQSPKYLFRKEGQNVTLSCEQNLNHDAMYWYRQDPGQGLRLIYYSQIVNDFQKGDIAEGYSVSREKKESFPLTVTSAQKNPTAFYLCASGQGRWGYTFGSGTRLTVV.

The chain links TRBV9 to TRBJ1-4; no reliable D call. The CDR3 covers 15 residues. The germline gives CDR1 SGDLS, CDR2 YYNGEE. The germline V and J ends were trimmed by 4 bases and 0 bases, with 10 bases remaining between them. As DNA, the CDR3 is TGTGCCAGCAGCCCCAGACAAGCAACTAATGAAAAACTGTTTTTT. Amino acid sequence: CASSPRQATNEKLFF.

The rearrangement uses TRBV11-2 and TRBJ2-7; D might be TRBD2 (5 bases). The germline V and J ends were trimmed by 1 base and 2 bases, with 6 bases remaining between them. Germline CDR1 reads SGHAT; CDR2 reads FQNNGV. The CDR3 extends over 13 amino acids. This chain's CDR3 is CASSLGETYEQYF. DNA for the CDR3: TGTGCCAGCAGCTTAGGGGAGACCTACGAGCAGTACTTC.

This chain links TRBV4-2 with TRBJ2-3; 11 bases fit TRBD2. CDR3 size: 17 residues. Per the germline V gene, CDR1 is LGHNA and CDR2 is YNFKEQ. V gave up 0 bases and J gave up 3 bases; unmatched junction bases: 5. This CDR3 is CASSQDPLAGVTDTQYF. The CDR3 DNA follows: TGTGCCAGCAGCCAAGATCCACTAGCGGGAGTGACAGATACGCAGTATTTT.